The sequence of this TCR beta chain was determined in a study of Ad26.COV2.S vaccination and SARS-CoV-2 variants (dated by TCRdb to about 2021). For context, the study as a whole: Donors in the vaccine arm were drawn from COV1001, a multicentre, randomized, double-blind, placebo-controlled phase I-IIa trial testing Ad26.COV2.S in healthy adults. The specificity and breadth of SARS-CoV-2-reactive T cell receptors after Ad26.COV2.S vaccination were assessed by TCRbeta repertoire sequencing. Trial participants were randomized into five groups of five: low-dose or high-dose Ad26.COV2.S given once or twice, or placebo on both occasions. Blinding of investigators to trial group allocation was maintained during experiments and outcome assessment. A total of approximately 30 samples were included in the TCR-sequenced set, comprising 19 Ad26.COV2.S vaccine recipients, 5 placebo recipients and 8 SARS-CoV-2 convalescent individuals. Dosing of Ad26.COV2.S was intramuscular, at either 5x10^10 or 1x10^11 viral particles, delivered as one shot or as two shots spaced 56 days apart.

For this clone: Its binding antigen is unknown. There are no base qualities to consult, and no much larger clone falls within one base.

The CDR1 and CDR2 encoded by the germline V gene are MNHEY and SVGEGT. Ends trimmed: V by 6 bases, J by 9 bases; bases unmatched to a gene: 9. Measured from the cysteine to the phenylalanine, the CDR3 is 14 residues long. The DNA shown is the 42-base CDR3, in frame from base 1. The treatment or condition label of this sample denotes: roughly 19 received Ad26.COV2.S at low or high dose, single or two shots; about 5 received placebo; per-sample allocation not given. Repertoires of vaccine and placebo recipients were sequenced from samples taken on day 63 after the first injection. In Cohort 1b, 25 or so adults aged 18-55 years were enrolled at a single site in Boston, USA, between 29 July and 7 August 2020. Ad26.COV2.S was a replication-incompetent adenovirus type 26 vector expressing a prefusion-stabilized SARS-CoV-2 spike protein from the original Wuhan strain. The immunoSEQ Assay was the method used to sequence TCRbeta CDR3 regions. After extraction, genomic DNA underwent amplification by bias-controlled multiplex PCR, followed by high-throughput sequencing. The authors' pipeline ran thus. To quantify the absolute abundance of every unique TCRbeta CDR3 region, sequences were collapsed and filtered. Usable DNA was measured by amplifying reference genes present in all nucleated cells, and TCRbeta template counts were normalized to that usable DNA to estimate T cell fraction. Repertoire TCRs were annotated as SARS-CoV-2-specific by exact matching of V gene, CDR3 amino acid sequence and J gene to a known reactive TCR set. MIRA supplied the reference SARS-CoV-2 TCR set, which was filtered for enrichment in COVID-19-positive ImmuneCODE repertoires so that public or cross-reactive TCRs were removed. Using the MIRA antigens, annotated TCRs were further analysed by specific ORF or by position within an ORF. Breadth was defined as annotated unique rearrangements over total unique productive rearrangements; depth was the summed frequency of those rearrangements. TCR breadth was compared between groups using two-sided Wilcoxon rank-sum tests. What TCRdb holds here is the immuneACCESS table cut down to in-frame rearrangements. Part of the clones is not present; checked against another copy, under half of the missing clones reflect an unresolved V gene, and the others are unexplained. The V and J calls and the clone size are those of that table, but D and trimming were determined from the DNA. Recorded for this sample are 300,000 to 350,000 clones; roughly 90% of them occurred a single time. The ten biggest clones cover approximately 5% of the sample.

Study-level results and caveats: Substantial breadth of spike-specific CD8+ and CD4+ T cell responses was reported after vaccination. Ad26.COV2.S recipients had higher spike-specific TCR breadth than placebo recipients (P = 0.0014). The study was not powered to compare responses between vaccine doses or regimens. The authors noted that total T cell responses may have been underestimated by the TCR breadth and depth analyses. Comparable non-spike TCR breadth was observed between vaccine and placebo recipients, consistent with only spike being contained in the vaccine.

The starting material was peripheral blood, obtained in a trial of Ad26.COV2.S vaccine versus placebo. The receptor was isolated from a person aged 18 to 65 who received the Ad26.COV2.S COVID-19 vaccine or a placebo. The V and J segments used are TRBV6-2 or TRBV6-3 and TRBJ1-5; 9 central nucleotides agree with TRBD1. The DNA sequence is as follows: TGTGCCAGCAGCCCCGGACAGGGGATGAGGCCCCAGCATTTT. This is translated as CASSPGQGMRPQHF.